The clone carrying this TCR beta chain was detected only once. Its specificity is not known. The data are from a study of T-cell memory formation after mild COVID-19. Findings and limits, study-wide: Contracting clones, day 15 to 85, had balanced CD4/CD8, and later expanders favored CD4+. Shrinking CD4+ clones were chiefly CM and EM; CD8+ ones were chiefly EMRA. Clonal second-wave expansions that peaked on day 37 had unconfirmed SARS-CoV-2 specificity. The finding that pre-infection memory included some responding clones suggested that cross-reactive memory joined.

In TCRdb, the 5' RACE reads were re-called with MiXCR into one record per CDR3 protein. This sample has a few hundred thousand distinct CDR3 sequences, with roughly a fifth found just once. The V and J ends lost 7 bases and 7 bases respectively, with 20 bases between them. The CDR3 has 15 residues. CDR1 is MNHEY, CDR2 SVGEGT, per germline. The chain carries TRBV6-2 or TRBV6-3 and TRBJ1-5; no clear D. The sample taken for sequencing was PBMCs or a T cell subset sorted from them (not recorded which). The receptor comes from a man aged 18 to 30 who had mild COVID-19 (a few samples of this study predate the infection). Cell type and time point are not known. CDR3 in DNA: TGTGCCAGCACCAAAAGCGGCCTCCCGGCACAGCCCCAGCATTTT. Translating it yields CASTKSGLPAQPQHF.